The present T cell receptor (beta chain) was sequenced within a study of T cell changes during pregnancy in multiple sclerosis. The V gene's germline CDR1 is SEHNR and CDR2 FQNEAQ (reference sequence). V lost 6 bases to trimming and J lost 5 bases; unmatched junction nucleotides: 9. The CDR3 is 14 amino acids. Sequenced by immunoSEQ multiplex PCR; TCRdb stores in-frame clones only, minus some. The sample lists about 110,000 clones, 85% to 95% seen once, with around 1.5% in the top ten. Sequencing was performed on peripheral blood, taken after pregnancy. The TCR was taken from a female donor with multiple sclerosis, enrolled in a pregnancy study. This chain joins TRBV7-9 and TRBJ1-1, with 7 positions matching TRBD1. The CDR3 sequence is CASSPTGTRTEAFF. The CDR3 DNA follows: TGTGCCAGCAGTCCGACAGGGACGCGGACTGAAGCTTTCTTT.